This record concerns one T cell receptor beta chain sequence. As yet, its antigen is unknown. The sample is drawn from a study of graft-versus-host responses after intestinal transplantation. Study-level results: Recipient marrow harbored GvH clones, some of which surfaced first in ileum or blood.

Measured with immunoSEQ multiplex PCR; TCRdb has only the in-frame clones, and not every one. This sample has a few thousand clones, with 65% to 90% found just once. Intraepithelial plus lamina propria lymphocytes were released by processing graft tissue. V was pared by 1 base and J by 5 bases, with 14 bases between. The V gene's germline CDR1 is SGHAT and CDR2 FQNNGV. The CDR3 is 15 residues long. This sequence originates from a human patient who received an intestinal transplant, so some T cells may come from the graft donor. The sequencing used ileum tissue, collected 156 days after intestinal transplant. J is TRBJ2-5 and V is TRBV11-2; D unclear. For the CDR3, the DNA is TGTGCCAGCAGCTTAGGGTTTGCGCTGCTGGAGACCCAGTACTTC. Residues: CASSLGFALLETQYF.